The entry below gives a single T cell receptor (beta chain) sequence along with its context. This clone was picked up a small number of times. The antigen it binds to is not known. No clone much larger than this one lies a single base away; base qualities are absent. This sample was included in a study of cytomegalovirus exposure and HLA in healthy donors listed by TCRdb under 2017. As for the study more broadly: According to an earlier analysis of a few hundred of the donors, about 170 million T cells yielded roughly 110 million unique TCR beta sequences and approximately 300 Gb of sequence data. An early release covering roughly 580 HLA-typed donors comprised approximately 290 gigabases of sequencing data and tens of millions of unique TCR sequences. Among the approximately 420 genotyped donors, approximately 81% belonged to the genetic ancestry cluster associated with self-reported Caucasian donors. The aim of the study was to test whether cataloging public T cell receptors could identify signatures of past pathogen exposure. The study used immunosequencing to profile the T cell repertoires of approximately 640 subjects and linked those repertoires to cytomegalovirus serostatus. A separate validation cohort of roughly 110 different subjects was used in addition to the roughly 720-subject first cohort. The study combined high-throughput TCR immunosequencing, statistical association of individual TCRs with disease status, and machine learning to predict cytomegalovirus infection status. A later analysis re-examined previously published TCR beta repertoires from more than 650 donors and added high-resolution HLA genotyping to investigate patterns of TCR occurrence. Rather than using new phenotypic data, the later analysis identified candidate immune exposures from TCR beta sequences and from how often those sequences occurred across donors. To decide whether each TCR beta V gene segment behaved as functional or pseudogenic, an earlier analysis of some 580 of the donors relied on high-throughput TCR beta sequencing. Alongside the repertoire data, information on donor age, sex, ethnicity and CMV serostatus was compiled. In a later genetic analysis, genome-wide SNP genotypes for about three fifths of the roughly 670 donors were used, and that subset was treated as a discovery cohort. Every discovery cohort repertoire had been produced on one sequencing platform. Class I and class II HLA loci were covered by the typing at four-digit resolution. The number of donors typed differed by locus, with about 629-640 for A, B, C, DRB1 and DQB1, around 520 for DQA1, 600 to 610 for DPA1, and some 440 for DPB1. Because of strong linkage in the cohort, roughly five DR-DQ haplotypes were treated as single units for association and clustering. Among about 410 genotyped donors of the cohort, an average of around 220,000 unique TCR beta nucleotide sequences was sequenced per donor, of which 15% to 20% were non-productive.

The library was produced with the immunoSEQ multiplex PCR assay. The multiplex PCR relied on a mix of 60 forward primers for TCR Vbeta segments and 13 reverse primers for TCR Jbeta segments. A multiplex PCR assay on genomic DNA amplified the CDR3 region of rearranged TCR beta genes. The amplified TCR beta libraries were sequenced on the Illumina HiSeq System as 87-base-pair reads. Processing in the source paper ran as follows. In a later analysis, 70 million to 95 million unique TCR beta chains were counted across the 500 to 700 repertoires, and around 11 million of these chains were shared by at least two donors. Raw reads were error-corrected and collapsed into unique sequences by a nearest-neighbor algorithm in which closely related sequences were merged to remove PCR and sequencing errors. V, D and J gene segments were assigned by aligning CDR3 sequences to IMGT reference sequences. For a sequence to be retained, a match of at least six nucleotides was required to both a V gene segment and a J gene segment. A rearrangement counted as productive if the CDR3 had no stop codons and remained in frame with V and J, and every other rearrangement counted as non-productive. Following IMGT convention, CDR3 was defined as the stretch from the second conserved V-encoded cysteine up to the conserved J-encoded phenylalanine. In an earlier analysis of approximately 500 of the donors, sequences lacking an unambiguous match to a single V gene segment were excluded. In an earlier analysis of 500 to 750 of the donors, V segments were called functional above 56.7% productive rearrangements and were called segregating when the between-donor standard deviation exceeded 5%. To diagnose cytomegalovirus status from the catalog of TCR beta chain sequences, a statistical classification framework was built. In a later analysis, TCR nucleotide sequences were compared against IMGT/GENE-DB human TR gene sequences so that V and J genes could be assigned. Using the TCRdist pipeline, a later analysis assigned CDR3 sequences along with most-parsimonious VDJ recombination scenarios. In a later analysis, each TCR beta chain was defined by its CDR3 amino acid sequence together with its V-gene family, and reads lacking a unique V-gene family were excluded. In a later analysis, 450 to 600 highly shared, low-generation-probability nucleotide sequences were removed to address suspected cross-contamination and a sequencing artifact. For each public chain, a later analysis derived a clonal expansion index from normalized ranks of inferred template counts within each repertoire. In a later analysis, generation probabilities were computed with a VDJ recombination model fitted to out-of-frame rearrangements, and the resulting probabilities were checked against IGoR. A later analysis scored TCR-TCR, TCR-HLA and TCR-CMV co-occurrence with hypergeometric tests, applying a repertoire-size bias correction to TCR pairs. A later analysis estimated false discovery rates by permuting HLA or CMV assignments 20 times. In a later analysis, co-occurring TCRs were grouped with DBSCAN, and TCRdist sequence similarity was added when clustering was performed within HLA-allele-positive subsets. Repertoires with fewer than 30,000 or more than 120,000 public chains, plus five repertoires with anomalous nucleotide sharing, were excluded from co-occurrence clustering. TCRdb retrieved this table from immuneACCESS and kept in-frame rearrangements only. Not all clones are present; in checked studies, unresolved V genes account for under half, and no reason is known for the remainder. Clone size and the V and J calls come from that table; the DNA yielded D and trimming. Recorded for this sample are 120,000 to 150,000 clones; over 80% of them occurred a single time. The ten most abundant clones make up 2.5% to 3.5% of the sample.

The cohort was made up of approximately 670 healthy bone marrow donors. At the time of sampling, every cohort member was nominally healthy, though immune exposures that went unrecorded were likely present. The donor was CMV seronegative and belonged to the group of 352 seronegative cohort members. Each donor provided a peripheral blood sample, and peripheral blood mononuclear cells were used for TCR beta sequencing. Genomic DNA extraction from the blood cell samples was performed with the Qiagen DNeasy Blood Extraction Kit. Study-wide conclusions, independent of this receptor: In vitro tests confirmed that a few of the cytomegalovirus-associated TCR beta chains recognize cytomegalovirus antigens. For the cohort, immune exposure information was limited to CMV serostatus. In a later analysis, HLA-associated TCR beta chains showed more clonal expansion and lower generation probabilities than non-associated chains that were equally common. According to a later genetic analysis, donors in an Asian-associated ancestry cluster had fewer N-insertions in productive TCRs than the approximately 700-donor mean. V-gene and J-gene trimming of TCR beta chains was associated with a missense DCLRE1C variant in a later genetic analysis, and the association was replicated in an independent cohort. Because counts were too low, approximately 18 rarely observed V segments, including chromosome 9 orphons, were excluded from the earlier analysis of several hundred of the donors. A later analysis associated about 16,000 TCR beta sequences with specific HLA alleles at a false discovery rate of 0.05. A further reported finding was that TCR beta sequences accurately predicted the HLA-A and HLA-B alleles for most subjects in the first cohort. The classifier was reported to diagnose cytomegalovirus status with high specificity and sensitivity in both the original cohort and the validation cohort. Most CMV-associated TCR beta chains appeared to be HLA-restricted in a later analysis, and the HLA associations seemed to be driven largely by CMV exposure. In an earlier analysis of 500 to 650 of the donors, most TCR beta V segments appeared in productive rearrangements about 87% or about 30% of the time, broadly matching IMGT annotations. Sequencing depth was assumed to be roughly uniform across donors in the presence/absence analyses, though that assumption may not hold. While some public TCRs were present in many individuals, most TCR sequences turned up only very rarely across donors. In the study, around 150 TCR beta chains were listed as associated with cytomegalovirus. According to the authors, the approach could potentially be generalized to other disease states and immunological phenotypes. A cluster of highly shared sequence variants was judged likely to be a technical artifact of the sequencing pipeline. The cohort was sequenced for TCR beta chains only, and without alpha or paired-chain data the features that could be detected were limited. In a later analysis, several top co-occurrence clusters were reported to appear linked to parvovirus B19, influenza, CMV and Epstein-Barr virus. According to a later analysis, TCR association rates differed among HLA loci, with DRB1 alleles showing the most associated TCRs and HLA-C alleles showing the fewest. Correlated functional status among segregating V segments might be attributable to linkage disequilibrium, but an unknown experimental factor could not be ruled out. Because HLA typing was missing for some donors at each locus, association tests included only the typed subset. Strong co-occurrence of HLA alleles, especially DR and DQ, made assigning TCR associations to individual alleles difficult.

The sequenced material came from PBMCs. The TCR originated in a woman under 40 in good health and CMV-seronegative.

The DNA reads as follows: TGTGCCAGCAGCCGCGGGACAGTTACCTATGGCTACACCTTC. This is translated as CASSRGTVTYGYTF. The chain couples TRBV5-6 to TRBJ1-2; 7 bases in the middle match TRBD1. CDR1 SGHDT and CDR2 YYEEEE were looked up in the germline V gene. V lost 4 bases and J lost 4 bases, and the count of bases not matched to a germline gene is 7. Counted from cysteine to phenylalanine, this CDR3 has 14 amino acids. Just CDR3 DNA is preserved here, 42 bases in frame from base 1.